This T cell receptor (beta chain) is from a study of T cells in Graves' hyperthyroidism and ophthalmopathy. RNA transcripts were the template for amplifying TCR beta CDR3 regions. Researchers ran a first-round RT-PCR on the TCR CDR3 using the HTBI primer set. TCRdb itself ran the multiplex PCR reads through MiXCR, one entry per CDR3 protein. This sample has hundreds of thousands of distinct CDR3 sequences, with roughly 50% found just once. The CDR3 runs 15 residues. Germline V CDR1 and CDR2: SGHAT, FQNNGV. Trimming took off 1 base at V and 0 bases at J, with 7 bases between the two ends. The V gene is TRBV11-2, the J gene TRBJ1-3, with D uncertain. This sequence originates from a woman in her late teens or twenties with Graves' hyperthyroidism. The specimen sequenced was peripheral blood or thyroid tissue (not recorded which). The CDR3 region has the DNA TGTGCCAGCAGCTTAGGCGGGAACTCTGGAAACACCATATATTTT. It yields the protein CASSLGGNSGNTIYF.